This T cell receptor beta chain was sequenced in a study of control samples from healthy donors and cancer patients. Germline-derived CDR1 and CDR2 are SEHNR and FQNEAQ (reference sequence). V gave up 2 bases and J gave up 3 bases, with 16 bases separating them. CDR3 size: 16 residues. Sequencing was performed with immunoSEQ multiplex PCR; in TCRdb, only in-frame clones are kept and a portion is missing. The table records 140,000 to 150,000 clones, over 85% of them present only once. This sequence originates from a man younger than 35 in good health. The rearrangement links TRBV7-9 to TRBJ2-5; the D gene is possibly TRBD2 (5 bases). The sample comprised blood. The CDR3 nucleotides read TGTGCCAGCAGCTTAAACCCCAGGAGGAGTGAAGAGACCCAGTACTTC. The encoded protein is CASSLNPRRSEETQYF.